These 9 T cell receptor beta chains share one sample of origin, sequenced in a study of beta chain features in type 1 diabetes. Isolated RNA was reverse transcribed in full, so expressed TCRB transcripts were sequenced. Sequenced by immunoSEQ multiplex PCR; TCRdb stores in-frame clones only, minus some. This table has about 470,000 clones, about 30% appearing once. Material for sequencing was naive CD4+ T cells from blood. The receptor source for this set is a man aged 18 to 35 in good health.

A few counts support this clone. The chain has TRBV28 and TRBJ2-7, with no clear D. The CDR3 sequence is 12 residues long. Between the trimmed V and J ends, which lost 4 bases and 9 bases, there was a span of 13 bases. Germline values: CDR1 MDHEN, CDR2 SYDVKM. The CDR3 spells CASSSRAEGQYF. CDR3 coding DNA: TGTGCCAGCAGTTCTAGGGCGGAAGGGCAGTACTTC.

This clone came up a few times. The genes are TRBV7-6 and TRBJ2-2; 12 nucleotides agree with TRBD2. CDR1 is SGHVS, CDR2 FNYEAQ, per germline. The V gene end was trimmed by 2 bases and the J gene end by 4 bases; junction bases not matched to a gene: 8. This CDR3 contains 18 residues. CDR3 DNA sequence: TGTGCCAGCAGCTTATCTAGCGGGAGGGCCTCGAGCACCGGGGAGCTGTTTTTT. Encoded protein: CASSLSSGRASSTGELFF.

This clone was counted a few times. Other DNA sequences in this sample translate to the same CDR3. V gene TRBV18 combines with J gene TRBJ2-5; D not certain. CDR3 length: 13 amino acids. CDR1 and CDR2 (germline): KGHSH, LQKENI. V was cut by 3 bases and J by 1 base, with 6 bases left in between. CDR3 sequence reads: CASSPPAQETQYF. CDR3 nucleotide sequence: TGTGCCAGCTCACCCCCGGCCCAAGAGACCCAGTACTTC.

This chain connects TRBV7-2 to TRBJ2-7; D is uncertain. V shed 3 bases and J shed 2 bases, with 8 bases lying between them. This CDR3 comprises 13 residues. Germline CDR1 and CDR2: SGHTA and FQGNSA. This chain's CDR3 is CASSFGSTYEQYF. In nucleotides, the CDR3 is TGTGCCAGCAGCTTCGGGTCTACCTACGAGCAGTACTTC.

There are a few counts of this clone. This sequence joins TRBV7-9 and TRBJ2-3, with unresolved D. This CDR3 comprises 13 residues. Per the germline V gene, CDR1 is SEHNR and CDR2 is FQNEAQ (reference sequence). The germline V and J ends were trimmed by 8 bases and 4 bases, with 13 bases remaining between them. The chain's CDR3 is CASVAEWADTQYF. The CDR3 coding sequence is TGTGCCAGCGTAGCCGAATGGGCAGATACGCAGTATTTT.

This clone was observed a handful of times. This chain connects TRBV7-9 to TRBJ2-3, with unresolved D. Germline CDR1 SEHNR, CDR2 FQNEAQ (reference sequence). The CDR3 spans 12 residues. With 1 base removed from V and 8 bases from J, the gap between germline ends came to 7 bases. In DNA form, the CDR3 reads TGTGCCAGCAGCTTAGAAGCGCGTACGCAGTATTTT. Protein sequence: CASSLEARTQYF.

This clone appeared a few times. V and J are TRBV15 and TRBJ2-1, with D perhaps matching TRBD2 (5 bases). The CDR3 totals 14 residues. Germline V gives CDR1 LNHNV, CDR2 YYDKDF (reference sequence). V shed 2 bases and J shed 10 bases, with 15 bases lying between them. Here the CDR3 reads CATSRRTGMGEQFF. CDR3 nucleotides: TGTGCCACCAGCAGACGTACCGGGATGGGAGAGCAGTTCTTC.

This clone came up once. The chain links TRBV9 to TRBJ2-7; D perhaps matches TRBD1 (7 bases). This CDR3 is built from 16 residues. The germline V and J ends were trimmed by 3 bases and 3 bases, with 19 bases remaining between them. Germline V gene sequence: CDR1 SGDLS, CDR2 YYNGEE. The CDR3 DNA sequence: TGTGCCAGCAGCGAAGGGGGGACAGTGGGGCTCTACGAGCAGTACTTC. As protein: CASSEGGTVGLYEQYF.

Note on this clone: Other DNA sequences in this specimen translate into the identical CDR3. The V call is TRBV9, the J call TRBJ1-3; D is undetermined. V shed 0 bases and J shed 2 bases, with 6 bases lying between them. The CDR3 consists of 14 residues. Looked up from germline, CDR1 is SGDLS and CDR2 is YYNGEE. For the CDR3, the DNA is TGTGCCAGCAGCGTAGTCGGGGCTGGAAACACCATATATTTT. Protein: CASSVVGAGNTIYF.